What follows are 27 T cell receptor beta chains derived from one specimen sequenced in a study of radiotherapy plus CTLA-4 blockade in lung cancer. The protocol was immunoSEQ multiplex PCR, while the TCRdb copy is restricted to in-frame clones and leaves out a portion. The repertoire holds more than 25,000 clones, with around 85% as singletons. This specimen consisted of peripheral blood, obtained from a patient treated with radiotherapy plus ipilimumab. Every receptor here comes from a human donor with non-small cell lung cancer who had stable disease on radiotherapy plus ipilimumab.

This rearrangement joins TRBV5-6 to TRBJ1-1; no reliable D call. CDR3 length: 13 amino acids. V lost 4 bases and J 0 bases, leaving 7 bases between the germline ends. Per the germline V gene, CDR1 is SGHDT and CDR2 is YYEEEE. In DNA, the CDR3 is TGTGCCAGCAGCCTTGCATTGAACACTGAAGCTTTCTTT. It translates to CASSLALNTEAFF. The entire variable domain, with the rest obtained from reference TRBV5-6 and TRBJ1-1, is as follows: DAGVTQSPTHLIKTRGQQVTLRCSPKSGHDTVSWYQQALGQGPQFIFQYYEEEERQRGNFPDRFSGHQFPNYSSELNVNALLLGDSALYLCASSLALNTEAFFGQGTRLTVV.

This clone was found once. V is TRBV7-2 and J is TRBJ2-2; D remains ambiguous. V dropped 2 bases and J dropped 6 bases, with 13 bases sitting between them. CDR3 length: 15 amino acids. Per germline, CDR1 SGHTA and CDR2 FQGNSA. The CDR3 spells CASSLLGPEAGELFF. The CDR3 bases are TGTGCCAGCAGCTTACTAGGACCCGAGGCCGGGGAGCTGTTTTTT.

This chain uses TRBV2 with TRBJ2-7, with D maybe TRBD1 (6 bases). The V gene lost 8 bases and the J gene lost 6 bases, with 11 bases spanning the gap. Germline-derived CDR1 and CDR2 are SNHLY and FYNNEI. The CDR3 runs to 11 residues. CDR3 protein: CASHRVGEQYV. Here the CDR3 DNA reads TGTGCCAGCCACAGGGTCGGCGAGCAGTACGTC.

The chain employs TRBV7-6 and TRBJ2-2; D may match TRBD1 or TRBD2 (5 bases each). V dropped 5 bases and J dropped 3 bases, with 16 bases sitting between them. Looked up from germline, CDR1 is SGHVS and CDR2 is FNYEAQ. This CDR3 has 16 residues. The CDR3: CASSPGTLVDTGELFF. As DNA, the CDR3 is TGTGCCAGCAGCCCTGGGACCCTAGTCGACACCGGGGAGCTGTTTTTT.

The chain joins TRBV5-4 to TRBJ2-7, with D tentatively TRBD2 (5 bases). The CDR3 totals 15 residues. Germline V gene data show CDR1 as SGHNT and CDR2 as YYREEE (reference sequence). V was pared by 1 base and J by 3 bases, with 14 bases between. The DNA for the CDR3 is TGTGCCAGCAGCTTGAGGATTTTAGAGGGCTACGAGCAGTACGTC. Its protein is CASSLRILEGYEQYV.

This rearrangement joins TRBV28 to TRBJ1-2, with D unresolved. This CDR3 is 12 amino acids long. Germline V gene data show CDR1 as MDHEN and CDR2 as SYDVKM. Trimming cost V 7 bases and J 1 base, with 7 bases left between them. CDR3 region: CASKAINYGYTF. CDR3 DNA: TGTGCCAGCAAGGCGATTAACTATGGCTACACCTTC.

The chain couples TRBV5-1 to TRBJ2-5; 9 bases are shared with TRBD2. Trimming cost V 0 bases and J 2 bases; bases outside gene matches: 2. Germline loops: CDR1 SGHRS, CDR2 YFSETQ. This CDR3 has 15 residues. The CDR3 region is CASSLVAGVQETQYF. DNA for the CDR3: TGCGCCAGCAGCTTGGTAGCGGGGGTTCAAGAGACCCAGTACTTC.

J is TRBJ2-7 and V is TRBV9; 10 bases align to TRBD1. CDR3 length: 14 residues. Losses at the gene ends were 4 bases for V and 3 bases for J; bases not matched to a gene: 4. Germline V lookup: CDR1 SGDLS, CDR2 YYNGEE. This CDR3 is CASSRTGGLYEQYF. DNA for the CDR3: TGTGCCAGCAGCCGGACAGGGGGGCTCTACGAGCAGTACTTC.

The chain employs TRBV10-3 and TRBJ2-2; perhaps TRBD1 as D (5 bases). With 4 bases removed from V and 1 base from J, the gap between germline ends came to 10 bases. CDR3 length: 15 residues. The germline V gene has CDR1 ENHRY and CDR2 SYGVKD. CDR3 sequence reads: CAISGLTGNTGELFF. The CDR3 coding sequence is TGTGCCATCAGTGGCCTAACAGGGAACACCGGGGAGCTGTTTTTT.

The chain couples TRBV10-3 to TRBJ1-1, with D possibly TRBD1 on 6 matching bases. V dropped 7 bases and J dropped 1 base, with 10 bases sitting between them. CDR3 length equals 13 residues. CDR1 is ENHRY and CDR2 is SYGVKD in the germline V gene. The CDR3, as DNA: TGTGCCATCAAAGGACAGACGAACACTGAAGCTTTCTTT. Its translation is CAIKGQTNTEAFF.

This sequence joins TRBV29-1 and TRBJ2-3; 12 bases match TRBD2. This CDR3 contains 15 residues. Germline V lookup: CDR1 SQVTM, CDR2 ANQGSEA. V was clipped by 1 base and J by 6 bases; unmatched bases: 5. CDR3 nucleotide sequence: TGCAGCGTTGAAGCTAGCGGGGGGGCAGGGGATACGCAGTATTTT. Translation: CSVEASGGAGDTQYF.

This sequence joins TRBV7-7 and TRBJ2-7, with D perhaps TRBD1 or TRBD2 (5 bases each). Germline V gene sequence: CDR1 SSHAT, CDR2 FNYEAQ (reference sequence). V was cut by 1 base and J by 2 bases, with 9 bases left in between. The CDR3 runs to 14 residues. The CDR3 DNA sequence: TGTGCCAGCAGCTTAGGGGGGAATGCCTACGAGCAGTACTTC. It translates to CASSLGGNAYEQYF.

This chain joins TRBV2 and TRBJ2-2, with D unclear. The germline V gene encodes CDR1 SNHLY and CDR2 FYNNEI. This CDR3 is built from 13 residues. V was pared by 6 bases and J by 5 bases, with 10 bases between. The CDR3 nucleotides are TGTGCCAGCAGGGTAGACGCAACCGGGGAGCTGTTTTTT. Its protein is CASRVDATGELFF. Full variable domain (missing parts from reference TRBV2 and TRBJ2-2): EPEVTQTPSHQVTQMGQEVILRCVPISNHLYFYWYRQILGQKVEFLVSFYNNEISEKSEIFDDQFSVERPDGSNFTLKIRSTKLEDSAMYFCASRVDATGELFFGEGSRLTVL.

The chain couples TRBV2 to TRBJ1-4, with 8 nucleotides matching TRBD1. The V gene's germline CDR1 is SNHLY and CDR2 FYNNEI. CDR3 length: 15 residues. The V and J ends lost 8 bases and 4 bases, in that order; junction bases with no gene match: 9. CDR3 DNA sequence: TGTGCCAGCGTGGGGGTGACAGGGGTTAATGAAAAACTGTTTTTT. Translated: CASVGVTGVNEKLFF. Full variable domain (rest looked up from reference TRBV2 and TRBJ1-4): EPEVTQTPSHQVTQMGQEVILRCVPISNHLYFYWYRQILGQKVEFLVSFYNNEISEKSEIFDDQFSVERPDGSNFTLKIRSTKLEDSAMYFCASVGVTGVNEKLFFGSGTQLSVL.

The chain uses TRBV6-1 and TRBJ1-3; D remains ambiguous. In germline, CDR1 is MNHNS, CDR2 SASEGT. V lost 0 bases and J lost 1, with 10 bases in between. The CDR3 totals 16 residues. The CDR3 DNA is TGTGCCAGCAGTGAAGCGGGAGGGATTTCTGGAAACACCATATATTTT. Its translation: CASSEAGGISGNTIYF.

The chain uses TRBV28 and TRBJ1-1; 7 bases map to TRBD1. The germline CDR1 and CDR2 sequences are MDHEN and SYDVKM. V lost 5 bases, J lost 0 bases, and 9 bases stayed unmatched. The CDR3 has 16 amino acids. The CDR3 region is CASSTQSDRVNTEAFF. Written as DNA, the CDR3 is TGTGCCAGCAGTACCCAATCCGACAGGGTGAACACTGAAGCTTTCTTT. Full variable domain (remainder filled in from reference TRBV28 and TRBJ1-1): DVKVTQSSRYLVKRTGEKVFLECVQDMDHENMFWYRQDPGLGLRLIYFSYDVKMKEKGDIPEGYSVSREKKERFSLILESASTNQTSMYLCASSTQSDRVNTEAFFGQGTRLTVV.

The rearrangement uses TRBV7-6 and TRBJ1-5, with TRBD1 matching 12 bases. V was clipped by 4 bases and J by 5 bases; unmatched bases: 3. The germline gives CDR1 SGHVS, CDR2 FNYEAQ. CDR3 length equals 15 residues. CDR3 bases: TGTGCCAGCAGCTGGGGACAGGGGGCCTATCAGCCCCAGCATTTT. Protein: CASSWGQGAYQPQHF.

This sequence joins TRBV28 and TRBJ2-1, with D unresolved. Germline V lookup: CDR1 MDHEN, CDR2 SYDVKM. This CDR3 is built from 17 residues. The V gene lost 4 bases and the J gene lost 0 bases, with 16 bases spanning the gap. The CDR3 loop reads CASSSPTATSSYNEQFF. The CDR3 nucleotides are TGTGCCAGCAGTTCCCCCACGGCAACGAGCTCCTACAATGAGCAGTTCTTC.

V usage is TRBV19 and J usage is TRBJ2-2, with D possibly TRBD2 on 5 matching bases. This CDR3 is built from 13 residues. The V end was cut by 7 bases, the J end by 5 bases, with 11 bases between. The germline V gene has CDR1 LNHDA and CDR2 SQIVND (reference sequence). The CDR3 sequence is CASTQRETGELFF. The CDR3 DNA is TGTGCCAGTACCCAAAGGGAGACCGGGGAGCTGTTTTTT.

J is TRBJ1-2 and V is TRBV29-1, with D tentatively TRBD1 (5 bases). Trimming took 4 bases from V and 5 from J, leaving 20 bases between them. CDR1 SQVTM and CDR2 ANQGSEA come from the germline V gene. The CDR3 covers 15 residues. The CDR3: CSVGEGSGGRYGYTF. CDR3 bases: TGCAGCGTTGGAGAAGGTTCCGGGGGTCGGTATGGCTACACCTTC. Looking up the rest from reference TRBV29-1 and TRBJ1-2 gives the full variable domain: SAVISQKPSRDICQRGTSLTIQCQVDSQVTMMFWYRQQPGQSLTLIATANQGSEATYESGFVIDKFPISRPNLTFSTLTVSNMSPEDSSIYLCSVGEGSGGRYGYTFGSGTRLTVV.

The V and J genes are TRBV11-2 and TRBJ2-6; either TRBD1 or TRBD2 may fit D (5 bases each). The CDR3 extends over 17 amino acids. Germline V gives CDR1 SGHAT, CDR2 FQNNGV. V lost 1 base and J lost 0, with 10 bases in between. The CDR3 reads CASSLAGRISGANVLTF. CDR3 DNA sequence: TGTGCCAGCAGCTTAGCGGGACGGATCTCTGGGGCCAACGTCCTGACTTTC.

The chain employs TRBV18 and TRBJ2-2; possible D gene TRBD2, 5 bases. Germline V lookup: CDR1 KGHSH, CDR2 LQKENI. The CDR3 is 15 residues long. The V gene lost 2 bases and the J gene lost 7 bases, with 14 bases spanning the gap. The CDR3 DNA reads TGTGCCAGCTCACCAGGCGCAACTAGGAGCGGGGAGCTGTTTTTT. Translation: CASSPGATRSGELFF.

This clone was detected once. The chain carries TRBV19 and TRBJ1-4, with TRBD1 matching 7 bases. Germline V lookup: CDR1 LNHDA, CDR2 SQIVND (reference sequence). Trimming took 6 bases from V and 5 from J; bases not matched to a gene: 9. CDR3 length: 15 residues. The CDR3 bases are TGTGCCAGTAGGCAGAGACAGGGCCAGAATGAAAAACTGTTTTTT. This sequence encodes CASRQRQGQNEKLFF.

The chain combines TRBV7-2 with TRBJ1-1, with D perhaps matching TRBD1 (6 bases). Per the germline V gene, CDR1 is SGHTA and CDR2 is FQGNSA. The CDR3 runs to 15 residues. The V end lost 4 bases, the J end lost 0 bases, and 12 bases lay between the germline ends. CDR3 nucleotide sequence: TGTGCCAGCAGCTCACATAGGACAGTGAACACTGAAGCTTTCTTT. Encoded protein: CASSSHRTVNTEAFF.

CDR3 sequence (DNA): TGTGCCAGCAGCGTAGCTCGACAGGCTACGCAGTATTTT. Protein: CASSVARQATQYF. This chain links TRBV9 with TRBJ2-3; the D gene is possibly TRBD1 (6 bases). This CDR3 comprises 13 residues. The germline V gene encodes CDR1 SGDLS and CDR2 YYNGEE. Trimming pared 0 bases from V and 8 bases from J, leaving 10 bases between.

This clone was detected only a few times. CDR3 sequence: CASSKRRRGQGYGEQYV. CDR3 in DNA: TGTGCCAGCAGCAAGAGGCGTAGGGGACAGGGGTATGGTGAGCAGTACGTC. This chain joins TRBV21-1 and TRBJ2-7; the listed D gene, TRBD1, was not tested against the DNA. TRBV21-1 is noted as a pseudogene. The CDR3 has 17 amino acids.

DNA for the CDR3: TGTGCCAGCAGTAGCGGGGGGTTAGGGGAGACCCAGTACTTC. It encodes CASSSGGLGETQYF. The genes are TRBV6-1 and TRBJ2-5; 9 nucleotides line up with TRBD2. Germline V lookup: CDR1 MNHNS, CDR2 SASEGT. This CDR3 is built from 14 residues. Trimming removed 5 bases from V and 5 bases from J; junction bases left unmatched: 6.